This passage covers 5 T cell receptor beta chains from one sample sequenced in a study of CD8+CD57+ T cells in acquired aplastic anemia. Using genomic DNA as the template, TCR beta VDJ and CDR3 profiling was carried out. TCRdb re-called the reads through MiXCR, storing one row per CDR3 protein. The profile shows approximately 470,000 distinct CDR3 sequences, around a third of them singletons. Sequenced patients had shown CD8+CD57+ cell expansion by flow cytometry. The sample comprised sorted CD4+, CD8+, or CD8+CD57+ T cells (not recorded which) from PBMCs. The receptors come from a human donor with aplastic anemia.

This clonotype was counted ten times or more. The chain employs TRBV10-2 and TRBJ2-3; possibly TRBD2 for D (5 bases). CDR3 length equals 17 residues. CDR1 WSHSY and CDR2 SAAADI come from the germline V gene. V gave up 0 bases and J gave up 2 bases, with 15 bases separating them. CDR3: CASSESLRAGDTDTQYF. As DNA, the CDR3 is TGCGCCAGCAGTGAGTCTCTCCGGGCCGGGGACACAGATACGCAGTATTTT.

The gene calls are TRBV19 and TRBJ1-1; TRBD1 might be the D (5 bases). This CDR3 spans 10 amino acids. Trimming cost V 7 bases and J 11 bases, with 11 bases left between them. Looked up from germline, CDR1 is LNHDA and CDR2 is SQIVND (reference sequence). The CDR3 loop reads CASKGIAAFF. Written as DNA, the CDR3 is TGTGCCAGTAAGGGGATAGCGGCTTTCTTT. Based on the CDR3 plus reference TRBV19 and TRBJ1-1, the full variable domain is DGGITQSPKYLFRKEGQNVTLSCEQNLNHDAMYWYRQDPGQGLRLIYYSQIVNDFQKGDIAEGYSVSREKKESFPLTVTSAQKNPTAFYLCASKGIAAFFGQGTRLTVV.

There are a few counts of this clonotype. The chain has TRBV6-5 and TRBJ2-5; unclear D gene. Trimming cost V 7 bases and J 4 bases, with 16 bases left between them. CDR1 and CDR2 (germline): MNHEY, SVGAGI. The CDR3 totals 14 residues. CDR3 DNA sequence: TGTGCCAGCACTATGGGCCCGAGTAGAGAGACCCAGTACTTC. Translation gives CASTMGPSRETQYF.

Points on this clonotype: At one end the junction does not follow the germline gene, possibly because of a read error. DNA for the CDR3: TGTGCCACAACGACAGGGGTGAACACTGAAGCTTTCTTC. It translates to CATTTGVNTEAFF. This chain joins TRBV19 and TRBJ1-1, with 8 bases fitting TRBD1. From germline, CDR1 is LNHDA and CDR2 SQIVND (reference sequence). This CDR3 has 13 residues. Variable domain in full (rest from reference TRBV19 and TRBJ1-1): DGGITQSPKYLFRKEGQNVTLSCEQNLNHDAMYWYRQDPGQGLRLIYYSQIVNDFQKGDIAEGYSVSREKKESFPLTVTSAQKNPTAFYLCATTTGVNTEAFFGQGTRLTVV.

The V call is TRBV2, the J call TRBJ2-3; TRBD1 is a possible D gene (7 bases). V lost 5 bases and J 4 bases, leaving 22 bases between the germline ends. This CDR3 region has 17 residues. Germline V gene lookup returns CDR1 SNHLY and CDR2 FYNNEI. In DNA form, the CDR3 reads TGTGCCAGCAGTCAAGGGTCCACGACAGGGAGGTCAGATACGCAGTATTTT. This encodes CASSQGSTTGRSDTQYF.